One and the same sample provided the 20 T cell receptor beta chains below, sequenced in a study of T-cell reconstitution after alpha-beta-depleted transplantation in children. Unique molecular identifiers tagged the TCRbeta library. TCRdb reprocessed the PCR reads via MiXCR and lists one record per CDR3 protein. Among 200,000 to 250,000 distinct CDR3 sequences listed, 6.5% to 9% were seen once. The source material was PBMCs, mostly from graft donor cells, sampled 180 days after TCRalphabeta/CD19-depleted stem cell transplant. The receptors come from a male patient aged 10-17 years who had a stem cell transplant for acute lymphoblastic leukemia, so the T cells may come from the graft donor.

This clonotype was seen at least ten times. CDR3 in DNA: TGTGCCAGCCATAGACAGCTCGCGGGGCCCCAGCATTTT. This encodes CASHRQLAGPQHF. The chain joins TRBV28 to TRBJ1-5, with a weak D call TRBD1 (5 bases). The germline CDR1 and CDR2 sequences are MDHEN and SYDVKM. V was trimmed by 8 bases and J by 9 bases, leaving 17 bases between them. The CDR3 length is 13 residues.

The genes are TRBV7-2 and TRBJ2-7; weak D call: TRBD1 (5 bases). Germline assignment: CDR1 SGHTA and CDR2 FQGNSA. The CDR3 is 13 residues long. V was shortened by 1 base and J by 5 bases, with 9 bases between the two germline ends. Written as DNA, the CDR3 is TGTGCCAGCAGCTTAGTAGTAGGGGACGAGCAGTACTTC. As protein: CASSLVVGDEQYF.

This chain joins TRBV28 and TRBJ1-5, with D hard to call. Between the trimmed V and J ends, which lost 3 bases and 3 bases, there was a span of 15 bases. The CDR3 spans 16 residues. CDR1 is MDHEN, CDR2 SYDVKM, per germline. This CDR3 reads CASSFPVSTHNQPQHF. The DNA of the CDR3 is TGTGCCAGCAGTTTCCCGGTGTCCACCCACAATCAGCCCCAGCATTTT.

This clonotype was detected many times. This chain links TRBV4-1 with TRBJ1-1; D ambiguous. CDR3 length: 13 amino acids. Germline values: CDR1 MGHRA, CDR2 YSYEKL. Trimming removed 1 base from V and 4 bases from J, with 7 bases in between. The chain's CDR3 is CASSQAAGTEAFF. In nucleotides, the CDR3 is TGCGCCAGCAGCCAAGCGGCCGGCACTGAAGCTTTCTTT.

Only a few counts were recorded for this clonotype. The chain employs TRBV6-5 and TRBJ2-5, with 9 bases lining up with TRBD2. Germline trimming cut 7 bases from V and 5 bases from J; bases unmatched to any gene: 11. CDR1 and CDR2 from the germline V gene are MNHEY and SVGAGI. The length of the CDR3 is 15 residues. The DNA of the CDR3 is TGTGCCAGCACGCCCAGACTAGCGGCTGGGGAGACCCAGTACTTC. Protein: CASTPRLAAGETQYF.

This clonotype showed up many times. The rearrangement uses TRBV12-3 or TRBV12-4 and TRBJ2-3; D possibly corresponds to TRBD2 (5 bases). Between the trimmed V and J ends, which lost 1 base and 3 bases, there was a span of 8 bases. CDR3 length equals 14 residues. The CDR3 coding sequence is TGTGCCAGCAGTTTAGGACCGGGGACAGATACGCAGTATTTT. Amino acids: CASSLGPGTDTQYF.

This clonotype was seen ten or more times. The rearrangement uses TRBV4-3 and TRBJ2-7, with 7 bases fitting TRBD1. Trimming at V came to 3 bases and at J to 4 bases, leaving 6 bases not matched to a gene. This CDR3 spans 14 amino acids. Germline V gene data show CDR1 as LGHNA and CDR2 as YSLEER. For the CDR3, the DNA is TGCGCCAGCAGCCAGTCGACAGGGAAATACGAGCAGTACTTC. It specifies CASSQSTGKYEQYF.

At least ten counts were recorded for this clonotype. The chain couples TRBV20-1 to TRBJ1-1, with D uncertain. The CDR3 runs 11 residues. Germline loops: CDR1 DFQATT, CDR2 SNEGSKA (reference sequence). The V end was cut by 8 bases, the J end by 1 base, with 8 bases between. This CDR3 reads CSSTRNTEAFF. The CDR3 DNA is TGCAGTAGCACGCGGAACACTGAAGCTTTCTTT.

The chain uses TRBV3-1 and TRBJ2-3; 7 nucleotides line up with TRBD2. The CDR3 has 16 amino acids. Trimming took 0 bases from V and 1 from J; bases not matched to a gene: 4. CDR1 and CDR2 (germline): LGHDT, YNNKEL (reference sequence). CDR3 sequence: CASSQDGGGGTDTQYF. The DNA for the CDR3 is TGTGCCAGCAGCCAAGATGGGGGGGGGGGCACAGATACGCAGTATTTT.

The V and J genes are TRBV1 and TRBJ2-5; the D call in the table, TRBD2, was not verified against the DNA. TRBV1 is a documented pseudogene. The CDR3 loop spans 16 amino acids. The CDR3 loop is CTSSPRTSGRFETQYF. The CDR3 DNA is TGCACCAGCAGCCCCCGGACTAGCGGGAGGTTTGAGACCCAGTACTTC.

This clonotype was counted ten times or more. The chain couples TRBV20-1 to TRBJ2-5; D is possibly TRBD1 (5 bases). From germline, CDR1 is DFQATT and CDR2 SNEGSKA (reference sequence). The germline V and J ends were trimmed by 0 bases and 7 bases, with 15 bases remaining between them. The CDR3 sequence is 14 residues long. CDR3 bases: TGCAGTGCTAGAGATGGCCAAGCTGGGGCGACCCAGTACTTC. Encoded protein: CSARDGQAGATQYF.

This clonotype has ten or more counts. V is TRBV7-9 and J is TRBJ2-7, with a possible D match to TRBD1 (7 bases). Germline assignment: CDR1 SEHNR and CDR2 FQNEAQ (reference sequence). The germline V and J ends were trimmed by 5 bases and 9 bases, with 14 bases remaining between them. The CDR3 consists of 12 residues. As DNA, the CDR3 is TGTGCCAGCAGCCGACAGGGCGGGGCGCAGTACTTC. As protein: CASSRQGGAQYF.

At least ten counts were recorded for this clonotype. This CDR3 reads CASSLSSVEETQYF. CDR3 nucleotide sequence: TGCGCCAGCAGCTTGTCTAGCGTCGAAGAGACCCAGTACTTC. This rearrangement joins TRBV5-1 to TRBJ2-5; TRBD2 is a possible D gene (6 bases). CDR3 length equals 14 residues. Between the trimmed V and J ends, which lost 1 base and 3 bases, there was a span of 10 bases. CDR1 and CDR2 from the germline V gene are SGHRS and YFSETQ.

The J gene is TRBJ2-2, the V gene TRBV6-1; 10 nucleotides line up with TRBD2. With 2 bases clipped from V and 2 bases from J, the junction kept 2 bases outside the gene matches. The CDR3 loop spans 16 amino acids. The germline V gene has CDR1 MNHNS and CDR2 SASEGT. The CDR3 DNA follows: TGTGCCAGCAGTGAATTACTAGCGGGAAACACCGGGGAGCTGTTTTTT. Translated: CASSELLAGNTGELFF.

This clonotype came up many times. The rearrangement uses TRBV20-1 and TRBJ1-4, with D tentatively TRBD1 (5 bases). This CDR3 comprises 14 residues. With 1 base removed from V and 6 bases from J, the gap between germline ends came to 12 bases. CDR1 and CDR2 (germline): DFQATT, SNEGSKA (reference sequence). In DNA, the CDR3 is TGCAGTGCTAGAGGAGGGACCGCCGATGAAAAACTGTTTTTT. This codes for CSARGGTADEKLFF.

This clonotype was seen ten or more times. V is TRBV6-2 or TRBV6-3 and J is TRBJ2-7; tentatively, D is TRBD2 (6 bases). V dropped 2 bases and J dropped 3 bases, with 11 bases sitting between them. The CDR3 totals 14 residues. Germline values: CDR1 MNHEY, CDR2 SVGEGT. CDR3 sequence reads: CASSYGTGVYEQYF. The CDR3 DNA follows: TGTGCCAGCAGTTACGGGACGGGGGTCTACGAGCAGTACTTC.

In this sample, this clonotype turned up many times. This sequence joins TRBV10-3 and TRBJ2-2; 11 bases line up with TRBD1. Trimming removed 6 bases from V and 4 bases from J; junction bases left unmatched: 1. Germline V gene data show CDR1 as ENHRY and CDR2 as SYGVKD. The CDR3 is made up of 14 amino acids. The CDR3 region is CAISGTGGTGELFF. The CDR3 DNA sequence: TGTGCCATCAGCGGGACAGGGGGCACCGGGGAGCTGTTTTTT.

The sample holds one count of this clonotype. This may come from a read error, since a much larger clone is one base off. The gene calls are TRBV5-1 and TRBJ2-3; TRBD2 agrees at 7 bases. In germline, CDR1 is SGHRS, CDR2 YFSETQ. This CDR3 comprises 15 residues. V was clipped by 4 bases and J by 6 bases; unmatched bases: 11. CDR3 sequence (DNA): TGCGCCAGCAGCCCCAGCAGCGGGACGAGGGATACGCAGTATTTT. As protein: CASSPSSGTRDTQYF.

This clonotype has a count of ten or more. The chain joins TRBV5-4 to TRBJ1-4; D is undetermined. CDR3 length: 19 residues. V was cut by 2 bases and J by 0 bases, with 20 bases left in between. The germline CDR1 and CDR2 sequences are SGHNT and YYREEE (reference sequence). CDR3 region: CASSLDPPGSKTTNEKLFF. DNA of the CDR3: TGTGCCAGCAGCTTAGACCCCCCCGGGTCCAAAACAACTAATGAAAAACTGTTTTTT. The whole variable domain, filled in from reference TRBV5-4 and TRBJ1-4, reads ETGVTQSPTHLIKTRGQQVTLRCSSQSGHNTVSWYQQALGQGPQFIFQYYREEENGRGNFPPRFSGLQFPNYSSELNVNALELDDSALYLCASSLDPPGSKTTNEKLFFGSGTQLSVL.

This clonotype was recorded at least ten times. The chain employs TRBV29-1 and TRBJ1-1, with 9 nucleotides matching TRBD1. CDR1 is SQVTM and CDR2 is ANQGSEA in the germline V gene. The CDR3 runs 15 residues. J lost 4 bases, V lost 1 base, and 7 bases had no gene match. The CDR3 nucleotides read TGCAGCGTTGAAGTCAAACAGGGGGCGGGCACTGAAGCTTTCTTT. This sequence encodes CSVEVKQGAGTEAFF.